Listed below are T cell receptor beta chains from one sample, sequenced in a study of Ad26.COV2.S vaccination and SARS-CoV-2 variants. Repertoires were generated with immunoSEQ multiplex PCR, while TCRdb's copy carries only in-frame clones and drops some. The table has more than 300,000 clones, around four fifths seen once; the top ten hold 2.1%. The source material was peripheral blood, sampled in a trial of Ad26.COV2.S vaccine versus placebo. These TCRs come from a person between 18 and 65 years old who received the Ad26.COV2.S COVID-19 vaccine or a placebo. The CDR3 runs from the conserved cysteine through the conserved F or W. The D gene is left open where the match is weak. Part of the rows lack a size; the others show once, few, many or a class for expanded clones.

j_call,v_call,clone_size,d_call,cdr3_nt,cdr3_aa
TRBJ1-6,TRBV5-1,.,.,TGCGCCAGCAGCCAGGGGATATCCGATTATCCCCACCATTCACCCCTCCACTTT,CASSQGISDYPHHSPLHF
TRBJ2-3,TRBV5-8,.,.,TGTGCCAGCAGCTTAAGCACAGATACGCAGTATTTT,CASSLSTDTQYF
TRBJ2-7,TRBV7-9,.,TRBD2,TGTGCCAGCACCAACGAGGGGCGGGGGGACTACGAGCAGTACTTC,CASTNEGRGDYEQYF
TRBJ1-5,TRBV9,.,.,TGTGCCAGCAGCGCTAGCGGTGATAGCAATCAGCCCCAGCATTTT,CASSASGDSNQPQHF
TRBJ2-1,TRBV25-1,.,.,TGTGCCAGCAGTGACAGGGGTTGGATGCTCAATGAGCAGTTCTTC,CASSDRGWMLNEQFF
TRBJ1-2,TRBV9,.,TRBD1,TGTGCCAGCAGTAGACAGGGGGATGGCTACACCTTC,CASSRQGDGYTF
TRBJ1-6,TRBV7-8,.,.,TGTGCCAGCAGCTTAGGCCCTGAGGGACCCCTCCACTTT,CASSLGPEGPLHF
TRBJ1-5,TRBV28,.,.,TGTGCCAGCACGCGACCCACCGGGGGCAATCAGCCCCAGCATTTT,CASTRPTGGNQPQHF
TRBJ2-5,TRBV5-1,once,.,TGCGCCAGCAGCATACTACAGGGACCTCAAGAGACCCAGTACTTC,CASSILQGPQETQYF
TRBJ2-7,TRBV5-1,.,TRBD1,TGCGCCAGCAGCTCGGTCGGGACAGGGGCTAGAGGGCAGTACTTC,CASSSVGTGARGQYF
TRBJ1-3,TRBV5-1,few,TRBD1,TGCGCCAGCAGCCCGCAGGGACAGAGCTCTGGAAACACCATATATTTT,CASSPQGQSSGNTIYF
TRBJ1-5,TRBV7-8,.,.,TGTGCCAGCAGCTCCCACGTGGATCAGCCCCAGCATTTT,CASSSHVDQPQHF
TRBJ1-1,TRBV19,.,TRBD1,TGTGCCAGTAGTAACAGGGGGCTCAACACTGAAGCTTTCTTT,CASSNRGLNTEAFF
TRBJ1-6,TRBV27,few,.,TGTGCCAGCAGTTTATTAAGCAGAAATTCACCCCTCCACTTT,CASSLLSRNSPLHF
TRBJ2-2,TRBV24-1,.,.,TGTGCCACCAGTGAGGATGGTAGCGGCACCGGGGAGCTGTTTTTT,CATSEDGSGTGELFF
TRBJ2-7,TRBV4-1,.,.,TGCGCCAGCAGCCAAACCAGGTCAGGGTCCTCCTACGAGCAGTACTTC,CASSQTRSGSSYEQYF
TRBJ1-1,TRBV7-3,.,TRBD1,TGTGCCAGCAGCCGGGACAGGGGGACCCCTGAAGCTTTCTTT,CASSRDRGTPEAFF
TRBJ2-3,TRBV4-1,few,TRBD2,TGCGCCAGCAGCCAAGAAAAGCGGGGGGTCGGAGATACGCAGTATTTT,CASSQEKRGVGDTQYF
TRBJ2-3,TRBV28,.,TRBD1,TGTGCCAGCAGCTTGACAGGGAGCACAGATACGCAGTATTTT,CASSLTGSTDTQYF
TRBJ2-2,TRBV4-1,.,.,TGCGCCAGCAGCCACTTGATGAGGGGGCGGGGCGGGGAGCTGTTTTTT,CASSHLMRGRGGELFF
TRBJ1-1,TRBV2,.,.,TGTGCCAGCAAGTTGGAGGGGAACACTGAAGCTTTCTTT,CASKLEGNTEAFF
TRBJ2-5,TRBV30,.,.,TGTGCCTGGAGTGTAATCCCAGGGGTCAAAGAGACCCAGTACTTC,CAWSVIPGVKETQYF
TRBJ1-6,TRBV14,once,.,TGTGCCAGCAGCCAAGATCCCTGGCAGGGTGGATCCTATAATTCACCCCTCCACTTT,CASSQDPWQGGSYNSPLHF
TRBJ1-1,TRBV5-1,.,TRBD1,TGCGCCAGCGGATTTCGACAGGGGGCTATGAACACTGAAGCTTTCTTT,CASGFRQGAMNTEAFF
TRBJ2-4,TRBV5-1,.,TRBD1,TGCGCCAGCAGCTTGAGCGGGACAGGGGCTCTCAGGCCTCAGTACTTC,CASSLSGTGALRPQYF
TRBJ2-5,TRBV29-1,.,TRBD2,TGCAGCGTAAAGACTAGCGGGGGTTCCGAGACCCAGTACTTC,CSVKTSGGSETQYF
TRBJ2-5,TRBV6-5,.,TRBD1,TGTGCCAGCAGTAGACGGACAGGGGTAGAGACCCAGTACTTC,CASSRRTGVETQYF
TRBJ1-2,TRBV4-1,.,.,TGCGCCAGCAGCCAATCCGGGACTAACTATGGCTACACCTTC,CASSQSGTNYGYTF
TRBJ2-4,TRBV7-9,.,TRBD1,TGTGCCAGCAGCCTACCACCGGGACAGCAAAACATTCAGTACTTC,CASSLPPGQQNIQYF
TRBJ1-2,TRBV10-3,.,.,TGTGCCATCAGTGAGGGCCGGACCTCTGGCTACACCTTC,CAISEGRTSGYTF
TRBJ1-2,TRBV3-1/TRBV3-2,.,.,TGTGCCAGCAGCCAAGGCGGTGGTAACTATGGCTACACCTTC,CASSQGGGNYGYTF
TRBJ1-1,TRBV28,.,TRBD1,TGTGCCAGCAGTCCCCCGGGACAGGGGCTAGGTCAGGCTGAAGCTTTCTTT,CASSPPGQGLGQAEAFF
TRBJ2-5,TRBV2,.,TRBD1,TGTGCCAGCCAACAGGGGGGAGAGACCCAGTACTTC,CASQQGGETQYF
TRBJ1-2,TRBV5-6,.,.,TGTGCCAGCACTCCCTGGGGGGGGAACTATGGCTACACCTTC,CASTPWGGNYGYTF
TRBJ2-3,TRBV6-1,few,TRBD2,TGTGCCAGCAGTGAAGGGGTTAGCGGGGGGGCAGGCACAGATACGCAGTATTTT,CASSEGVSGGAGTDTQYF
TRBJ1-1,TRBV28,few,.,TGTGCCAGCAGTTCGGGATTAGGTGAAGCTTTCTTT,CASSSGLGEAFF
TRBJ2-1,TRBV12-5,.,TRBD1,TGTGCTAGTGGTTTGATCTACTCACAGGGGAGCTCCTACAATGAGCAGTTCTTC,CASGLIYSQGSSYNEQFF
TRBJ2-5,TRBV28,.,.,TGTGCCAGCAGTTCCCCCGTGGCCTTTCAAGAGACCCAGTACTTC,CASSSPVAFQETQYF
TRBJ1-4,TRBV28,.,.,TGTGCCAGCAGGAACAGGCTAACCTTCTCAACTAATGAAAAACTGTTTTTT,CASRNRLTFSTNEKLFF
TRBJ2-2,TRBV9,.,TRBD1,TGTGCCAGCGCCCGGGACAGCCCCACCGGGGAGCTGTTTTTT,CASARDSPTGELFF